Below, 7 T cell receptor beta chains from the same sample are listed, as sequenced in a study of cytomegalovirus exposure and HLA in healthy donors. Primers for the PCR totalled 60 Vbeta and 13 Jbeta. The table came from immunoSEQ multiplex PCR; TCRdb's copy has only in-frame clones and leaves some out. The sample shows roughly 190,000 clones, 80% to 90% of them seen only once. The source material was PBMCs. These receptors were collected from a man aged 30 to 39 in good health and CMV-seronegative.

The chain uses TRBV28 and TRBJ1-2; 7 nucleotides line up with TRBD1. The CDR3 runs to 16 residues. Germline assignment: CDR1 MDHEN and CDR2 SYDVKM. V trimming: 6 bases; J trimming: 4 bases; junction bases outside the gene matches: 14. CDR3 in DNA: TGTGCCAGCAGCGTTCCGGGACAGTCCTCTGTCTATGGCTACACCTTC. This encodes CASSVPGQSSVYGYTF.

The chain's CDR3 is CSAPFVGELFF. The CDR3 DNA is TGCAGTGCCCCCTTCGTCGGGGAGCTGTTTTTT. J is TRBJ2-2 and V is TRBV20-1; no clear D gene. With 6 bases removed from V and 7 bases from J, the gap between germline ends came to 9 bases. This CDR3 has 11 amino acids. CDR1 and CDR2 from the germline V gene are DFQATT and SNEGSKA (reference sequence).

CDR3 nucleotides: TGTGCCAGCAGTTATGACACCAAGCGGAATTCACCCCTCCACTTT. As protein: CASSYDTKRNSPLHF. The V call is TRBV6-5, the J call TRBJ1-6; D gene unclear. The V and J ends lost 3 bases and 7 bases respectively, with 13 bases between them. The germline gives CDR1 MNHEY, CDR2 SVGAGI. This CDR3 spans 15 amino acids.

CDR3 DNA sequence: TGTGCCAGCAGTTGGGACAGACCTAGCACAGATACGCAGTATTTT. Its protein product is CASSWDRPSTDTQYF. The chain joins TRBV6-5 to TRBJ2-3; 7 positions match TRBD1. CDR1 MNHEY and CDR2 SVGAGI come from the germline V gene. V trimming: 4 bases; J trimming: 0 bases; junction bases outside the gene matches: 4. CDR3 length: 15 residues.

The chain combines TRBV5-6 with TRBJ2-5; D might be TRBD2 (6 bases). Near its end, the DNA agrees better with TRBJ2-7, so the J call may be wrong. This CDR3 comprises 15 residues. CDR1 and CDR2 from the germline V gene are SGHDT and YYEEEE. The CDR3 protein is CASSSGPGGLYEQYF. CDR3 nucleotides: TGTGCCAGCAGCTCGGGGCCTGGGGGACTCTACGAGCAGTACTTC.

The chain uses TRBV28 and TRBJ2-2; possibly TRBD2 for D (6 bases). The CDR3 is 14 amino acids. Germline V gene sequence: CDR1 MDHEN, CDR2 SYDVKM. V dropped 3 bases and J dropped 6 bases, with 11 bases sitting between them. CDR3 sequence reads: CASSLAGRSGELFF. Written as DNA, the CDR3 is TGTGCCAGCAGTTTGGCGGGAAGGTCCGGGGAGCTGTTTTTT.

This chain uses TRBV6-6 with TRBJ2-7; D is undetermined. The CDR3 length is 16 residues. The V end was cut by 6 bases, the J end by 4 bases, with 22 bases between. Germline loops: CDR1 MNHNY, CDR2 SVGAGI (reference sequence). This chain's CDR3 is CASRGVGQPTRYEQYF. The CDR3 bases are TGTGCCAGCAGGGGCGTTGGGCAGCCAACAAGGTACGAGCAGTACTTC.